This TCR beta chain was captured by sequencing in a study of blood T cell repertoires in COVID-19 (dated by TCRdb to the early 2020s). Looking at the study overall: Samples from collaborators originated in the United States, Italy and Spain and spanned both the acute and convalescent phases of COVID-19. The material from the prospective study consisted of cDNA or gDNA derived from T cells, B-cell-depleted T cells, or PBMCs. Deeply sampled blood TCRbeta repertoires from subjects exposed to, actively infected with, or recovered from COVID-19 were included in the dataset. The repertoires were made available in a free public database intended to serve as a resource for research on the immune response to SARS-CoV-2. The samples were drawn from two sources: the first 160 participants of the ongoing ImmuneRACE study, and about 1,300 subjects contributed by 6 global collaborators. Sample metadata almost always included a de-identified subject ID, COVID-19 status, age in years and sex. Where available, HLA class I and class II types were taken from metadata supplied by the sample provider and were not determined by assay-based typing. General conclusions and limits of the study: The quantity of clinical and demographic metadata differed by source and by participant and was supplied without curation.

Notes on this clone: Which antigen it targets is not known. No base quality values were provided; no much bigger clone lies one nucleotide off.

Collaborating institutions collected whole blood in K2EDTA tubes following their own protocols. For TCRbeta analysis, collaborators shipped samples as frozen whole blood, isolated PBMCs, or DNA extracted from either of those sample types. The immunoSEQ Assay, a bias-controlled multiplex PCR, was used to amplify TCRbeta CDR3 regions from genomic DNA. The published analysis was carried out like this. The number of nucleated cells in each sample was estimated from the amplification of reference gene primers within the assay. Sequence reads were collapsed and filtered to measure the absolute abundance of every unique TCRbeta CDR3 rearrangement. For each sample, productive Simpson clonality was calculated by taking the square root of Simpson's diversity index across productive rearrangements. The immuneACCESS repertoire file appears here via TCRdb, limited to in-frame rearrangements. These files lack a portion of the clones; in checked studies, under half of the deficit traces to unresolved V genes, and the cause of the others is not known. The DNA was the basis for D and trimming; V, J and clone size are from that table. Within this sample are approximately 250,000 clones, with approximately 84% of them counted one time only. The ten largest clones represent 8% to 9.5% of the sample.

The cysteine opens and the phenylalanine closes a CDR3 of 16 amino acids. The retained sequence is limited to the CDR3, 48 bases, with the frame set at the first base. CDR1 and CDR2 are read off the germline V gene as KGHSH and LQKENI. Clipping removes 3 bases from V and 4 bases from J, with 2 as the unmatched junction base count. The sample taken for sequencing was peripheral blood. This receptor was identified in a human donor in a cohort sampled during active COVID-19. In this chain, TRBV18 is recombined with TRBJ2-1; TRBD2 lines up with 14 middle nucleotides. The encoded CDR3 is CASSPGTSGRYNEQFF. The base sequence is TGTGCCAGCTCACCTGGGACTAGCGGGAGATACAATGAGCAGTTCTTC. Reference TRBV18 and TRBJ2-1 proteins supply the regions before and after the CDR3; the full variable domain is: NAGVMQNPRHLVRRRGQEARLRCSPMKGHSHVYWYRQLPEEGLKFMVYLQKENIIDESGMPKERFSAEFPKEGPSILRIQQVVRGDSAAYFCASSPGTSGRYNEQFFGPGTRLTVL.